Reported below is one T cell receptor beta chain. Constant-segment primers were used for 5'RACE, and the resulting TCR alpha and TCR beta cDNA libraries carried sample barcodes and UMIs. TCRdb fed the 5' RACE reads into MiXCR, producing one record per CDR3 protein. The table includes about 470,000 distinct CDR3 sequences, roughly 25% detected once. The CDR3 is 16 amino acids. Per the germline V gene, CDR1 is MNHNS and CDR2 is SASEGT. V shed 2 bases and J shed 1 base, with 13 bases lying between them. The data derive from a study of T-cell memory formation after mild COVID-19. Study overall: Among the donors, TCR clusters were largely specific to each donor.

Sequences were obtained from PBMCs or a T cell subset sorted from them (not recorded which). The TCR was taken from an adult woman who had mild COVID-19 (a few samples of this study predate the infection). Cell type and time point are not known. The V and J genes are TRBV6-1 and TRBJ2-3; no clear D. The CDR3 protein is CASSERPLYGTDTQYF. In nucleotides, the CDR3 is TGTGCCAGCAGTGAACGACCCCTTTATGGCACAGATACGCAGTATTTT.